The T cell receptor beta chain under discussion was sequenced for a study of Tregs in tolerant kidney transplant recipients. General study results and limits: Findings come from small patient numbers and require larger validation. For some patients, primers changed over time, blocking nucleotide-level comparison.

This CDR3 is 14 amino acids long. The germline CDR1 and CDR2 sequences are SGHRS and YFSETQ. The junction had 5 bases not matched to a gene; V was cut back by 4 bases and J by 5 bases. Data came from immunoSEQ multiplex PCR; TCRdb stores just in-frame clones and leaves some out. The sample holds about 64,000 clones; more than 70% are singletons and the top ten take about 4%. Recipients received nonmyeloablative bone marrow transplants from related graft donors, with transient mixed chimerism. Unstimulated regulatory T cells (CD4+CD25+CD127-), CD4+CD25- non-regulatory cells, CD4 and CD8 cells were FACS-sorted from thawed PBMCs. This clone was seen a few times. Its antigen is undetermined.

The specimen comprised CD4+ T cells from blood (PBMCs), sampled 6 months after the transplant. The TCR was taken from a human patient who received a combined kidney and bone marrow transplant. Some T cells may possibly be graft donor cells. The chain links TRBV5-1 to TRBJ2-2; 7 nucleotides agree with TRBD2. The CDR3 loop is CASSPGLTTGELFF. The CDR3, as DNA: TGCGCCAGCAGCCCGGGACTAACGACCGGGGAGCTGTTTTTT.